This record concerns one TCR beta chain sequence. Antigen unknown. Germline-derived CDR1 and CDR2 are MNHEY and SVGAGI. The CDR3 length is 14 residues. Trimming took 2 bases from V and 1 from J, leaving 7 bases between them. Using immunoSEQ multiplex PCR, the repertoire was profiled, and TCRdb retains in-frame clones only, with some absent. The sample yields tens of thousands of clones, 85% seen once. This sample was included in a study of radiation and T cells in renal cell carcinoma. Whole-study findings and limits: From baseline, blood top tumor clonotypes peaked at 2 weeks post-radiation. No pretreatment tumor biopsies were available for baseline clonotypes.

Sample time point: blood 4 weeks post-SBRT, at nephrectomy. Indicated treatment: 15 Gy SBRT to primary tumor, nephrectomy 4 weeks later. Nephrectomy followed 15 Gy stereotactic body radiation by 4 weeks. This clonotype originated in a man over 45 with renal cell carcinoma. The sequencing used blood, collected from a patient whose treatment included radiotherapy and nephrectomy. The V and J genes are TRBV6-5 and TRBJ2-3; either TRBD1 or TRBD2 may supply D (5 bases each). In DNA form, the CDR3 reads TGTGCCAGCAGTTACCGGGACGGCACAGATACGCAGTATTTT. It is translated as CASSYRDGTDTQYF.